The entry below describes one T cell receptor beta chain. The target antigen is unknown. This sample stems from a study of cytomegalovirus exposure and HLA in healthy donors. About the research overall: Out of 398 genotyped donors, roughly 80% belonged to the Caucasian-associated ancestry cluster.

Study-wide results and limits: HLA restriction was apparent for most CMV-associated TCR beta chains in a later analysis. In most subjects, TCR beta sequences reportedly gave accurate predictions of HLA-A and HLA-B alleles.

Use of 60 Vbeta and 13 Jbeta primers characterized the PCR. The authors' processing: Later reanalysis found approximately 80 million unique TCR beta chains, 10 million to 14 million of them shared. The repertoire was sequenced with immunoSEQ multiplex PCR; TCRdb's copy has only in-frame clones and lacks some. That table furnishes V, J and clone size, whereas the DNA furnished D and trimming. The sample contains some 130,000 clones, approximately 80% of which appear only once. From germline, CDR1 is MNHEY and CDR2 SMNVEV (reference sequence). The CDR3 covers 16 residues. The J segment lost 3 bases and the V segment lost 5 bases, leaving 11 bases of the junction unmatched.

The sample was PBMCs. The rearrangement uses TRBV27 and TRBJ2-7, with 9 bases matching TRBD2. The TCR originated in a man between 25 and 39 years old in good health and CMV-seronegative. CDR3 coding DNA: TGTGCCAGCAGTCTCACGAGGCTAGCGGGGCACTACGAGCAGTACTTC. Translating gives CASSLTRLAGHYEQYF.